A single sample is the source of the 26 T cell receptor beta chains below, sequenced in a study of blood T cells in healthy people across ages. For the second PCR, which ran for roughly 6 to 11 cycles, a sample-barcoded 5' primer and a J-beta primer mix were used. TCRdb itself ran the 5' RACE reads through MiXCR, one entry per CDR3 protein. There are hundreds of thousands of distinct CDR3 sequences in the sample; about 27% occur only once, and approximately 3.3% lies in the top ten. These data were likewise used in another study, on T cells of mothers and their children.

The sequencing input was blood. Source of these receptors: a boy under 10 years old in good health.

This chain connects TRBV6-5 to TRBJ2-3, with a tentative D call TRBD2 (5 bases). The germline V gene encodes CDR1 MNHEY and CDR2 SVGAGI. The CDR3 length is 13 residues. The V and J ends lost 2 bases and 5 bases respectively, with 8 bases between them. CDR3 in DNA: TGTGCCAGCAGTTACCAAGGAGGAGATACGCAGTATTTT. It yields the protein CASSYQGGDTQYF.

This clonotype was recorded a few times. Relative to the germline gene, one junction end is altered; a read error may explain this. The chain employs TRBV19 and TRBJ2-2, with TRBD1 as a possible D gene (8 bases). The CDR3 length is 12 residues. CDR1 is LNHDA, CDR2 SQIVND, per germline (reference sequence). The CDR3 DNA sequence: TGTGCCAGCACAACAGGGGGGCGGGAGCTGCTTTTT. This gives the protein CASTTGGRELLF.

The V gene is TRBV7-3, the J gene TRBJ2-5; weak D call: TRBD1 (6 bases). The V end lost 2 bases, the J end lost 3 bases, and 10 bases lay between the germline ends. Germline V gene sequence: CDR1 SGHTA, CDR2 FQGTGA. The CDR3 is made up of 14 amino acids. The CDR3 bases are TGTGCCAGCAGCTTACAAGCAGGGGAAGAGACCCAGTACTTC. Protein: CASSLQAGEETQYF.

The CDR3: CSAASSGGVLSKNIQYF. In DNA, the CDR3 is TGCAGTGCCGCATCTAGCGGGGGGGTCCTTTCCAAAAACATTCAGTACTTC. This rearrangement joins TRBV20-1 to TRBJ2-4; the match to TRBD2 covers 12 bases. J lost 2 bases, V lost 6 bases, and 11 bases had no gene match. Per the germline V gene, CDR1 is DFQATT and CDR2 is SNEGSKA (reference sequence). The length of the CDR3 is 17 residues.

The rearrangement links TRBV7-9 to TRBJ1-1, with TRBD1 matching 7 bases. This CDR3 region has 15 residues. Germline CDR1 SEHNR, CDR2 FQNEAQ (reference sequence). Germline trimming cut 4 bases from V and 5 bases from J; bases unmatched to any gene: 10. CDR3 region: CASSYTTGLVTEAFF. In DNA, the CDR3 is TGTGCCAGCAGCTACACGACAGGGCTGGTTACTGAAGCTTTCTTT.

The V and J genes are TRBV25-1 and TRBJ2-7; 10 bases line up with TRBD2. V trimming: 3 bases; J trimming: 3 bases; junction bases outside the gene matches: 5. Germline V gives CDR1 MGHDK, CDR2 SYGVNS. This CDR3 contains 15 residues. DNA of the CDR3: TGTGCCAGCAGTGAGAGGACTAGCGGCTTCTACGAGCAGTACTTC. Translation: CASSERTSGFYEQYF.

The chain couples TRBV7-2 to TRBJ1-5; possibly TRBD1 for D (5 bases). The CDR3 totals 15 residues. V shed 3 bases and J shed 3 bases, with 12 bases lying between them. Per germline, CDR1 SGHTA and CDR2 FQGNSA. The CDR3 nucleotides are TGTGCCAGCAGCTTGACCGACAGTTTCAATCAGCCCCAGCATTTT. Its translation is CASSLTDSFNQPQHF.

The chain's CDR3 is CATGTGRIGYTF. The DNA of the CDR3 is TGTGCCACTGGGACAGGCAGGATTGGCTACACCTTC. V usage is TRBV7-9 and J usage is TRBJ1-2, with TRBD1 matching 8 bases. The CDR3 runs 12 residues. Germline V CDR1 and CDR2: SEHNR, FQNEAQ (reference sequence). V was clipped by 10 bases and J by 7 bases; unmatched bases: 8.

This clonotype was counted between two and nine times. The chain has TRBV12-3 or TRBV12-4 and TRBJ2-2, with D possibly matching TRBD1 (6 bases). This CDR3 is built from 15 residues. The germline V and J ends were trimmed by 4 bases and 3 bases, with 12 bases remaining between them. The CDR3 is CASSSTGIYTGELFF. The CDR3, as DNA: TGTGCCAGCAGTTCTACAGGGATATACACCGGGGAGCTGTTTTTT.

This clonotype has more than one count but fewer than ten. The CDR3 coding sequence is TGCAGTGCTAGAGGATCAGGCGGGACTAGCGGGATTCAAGAGACCCAGTACTTC. Residues: CSARGSGGTSGIQETQYF. The chain has TRBV20-1 and TRBJ2-5; 13 nucleotides match TRBD2. The length of the CDR3 is 18 residues. V shed 1 base, J shed 2 bases, and the junction held 10 bases outside the gene matches. Looked up from germline, CDR1 is DFQATT and CDR2 is SNEGSKA (reference sequence).

This clonotype was observed a few times. The chain couples TRBV5-1 to TRBJ2-7; D gene unclear. Between the trimmed V and J ends, which lost 3 bases and 3 bases, there was a span of 13 bases. Germline values: CDR1 SGHRS, CDR2 YFSETQ. This CDR3 comprises 14 residues. The CDR3: CASSSQQNYYEQYF. The CDR3 region has the DNA TGCGCCAGCAGCTCCCAGCAGAACTACTACGAGCAGTACTTC.

The chain employs TRBV25-1 and TRBJ2-2; D is unclear. Germline assignment: CDR1 MGHDK and CDR2 SYGVNS. The CDR3 has 13 amino acids. The V end was cut by 7 bases, the J end by 4 bases, with 10 bases between. The CDR3: CASNPTGTGELFF. CDR3 coding DNA: TGTGCCAGCAACCCCACGGGCACCGGGGAGCTGTTTTTT.

The chain couples TRBV7-9 to TRBJ2-4; D perhaps matches TRBD1 (7 bases). Trimming took off 5 bases at V and 3 bases at J, with 20 bases between the two ends. This CDR3 has 17 residues. CDR1 SEHNR and CDR2 FQNEAQ come from the germline V gene (reference sequence). CDR3 sequence (DNA): TGTGCCAGCAGCACCAAAGACAGGGAGGCGGGCAAAAACATTCAGTACTTC. As protein: CASSTKDREAGKNIQYF. Complete variable domain (other parts from reference TRBV7-9 and TRBJ2-4): DTGVSQNPRHKITKRGQNVTFRCDPISEHNRLYWYRQTLGQGPEFLTYFQNEAQLEKSRLLSDRFSAERPKGSFSTLEIQRTEQGDSAMYLCASSTKDREAGKNIQYFGAGTRLSVL.

The chain couples TRBV11-2 to TRBJ2-7; tentative D call: TRBD1 (5 bases). Trimming left V 5 bases short and J 0 bases short, with 14 bases between. The CDR3 spans 15 residues. The germline V gene encodes CDR1 SGHAT and CDR2 FQNNGV. CDR3: CASSVNRWPSYEQYF. CDR3 DNA: TGTGCCAGCAGCGTAAACAGGTGGCCCTCCTACGAGCAGTACTTC.

In this sample, this clonotype turned up a few times. The chain recombines TRBV29-1 with TRBJ2-1; D is ambiguous. The CDR3 runs 13 residues. Germline CDR1 and CDR2: SQVTM and ANQGSEA. V lost 3 bases and J lost 3, with 9 bases in between. CDR3 protein: CSVDGRFYNEQFF. In DNA form, the CDR3 reads TGCAGCGTTGATGGAAGGTTCTACAATGAGCAGTTCTTC.

The chain is built from TRBV18 and TRBJ2-2; TRBD1 might be the D (6 bases). CDR3 length equals 15 residues. Trimming removed 0 bases at V and 5 bases at J, with 10 bases between. Germline CDR1 KGHSH, CDR2 LQKENI. This CDR3 reads CASSPPQGKTGELFF. The DNA for the CDR3 is TGTGCCAGCTCACCACCCCAGGGGAAAACCGGGGAGCTGTTTTTT.

This clonotype was detected once. This chain connects TRBV5-1 to TRBJ1-2; TRBD1 is a possible D gene (6 bases). The CDR3 is 13 residues long. V lost 4 bases and J lost 3, with 10 bases in between. CDR1 is SGHRS and CDR2 is YFSETQ in the germline V gene. The CDR3 DNA sequence: TGCGCCAGCAGCATAGGGGGTGACTATGGCTACACCTTC. Amino acid sequence: CASSIGGDYGYTF.

The genes are TRBV29-1 and TRBJ2-3; D is unresolved. Trimming removed 2 bases at V and 3 bases at J, with 6 bases between. Germline V gene lookup returns CDR1 SQVTM and CDR2 ANQGSEA. The CDR3 contains 12 residues. The CDR3 nucleotides are TGCAGCGTTGAATCCGCTACAGATACGCAGTATTTT. This translates into CSVESATDTQYF.

The rearrangement joins TRBV6-6 to TRBJ1-2, with 7 bases aligning to TRBD1. From germline, CDR1 is MNHNY and CDR2 SVGAGI (reference sequence). Trimming took 5 bases from V and 7 from J; bases not matched to a gene: 7. The CDR3 length is 13 residues. The chain's CDR3 is CASSTDRVGGYTF. The CDR3 region has the DNA TGTGCCAGCAGTACCGACAGGGTGGGTGGCTACACCTTC.

V is TRBV29-1 and J is TRBJ2-3; 9 bases are a match to TRBD2. This CDR3 contains 14 residues. Germline lookup yields CDR1 SQVTM and CDR2 ANQGSEA. V shed 3 bases, J shed 6 bases, and the junction held 7 bases outside the gene matches. CDR3: CSVDPSGIADTQYF. CDR3 coding DNA: TGCAGCGTTGACCCTAGCGGGATTGCGGATACGCAGTATTTT.

CDR3 region: CASGAPPEETQYF. CDR3 nucleotides: TGTGCCAGCGGGGCCCCCCCAGAGGAGACCCAGTACTTC. This sequence joins TRBV27 and TRBJ2-1, with D tentatively TRBD1 (5 bases). The J call may be faulty, since TRBJ2-5 better matches the DNA end. This CDR3 has 13 residues. Germline assignment: CDR1 MNHEY and CDR2 SMNVEV (reference sequence).

V and J are TRBV11-2 and TRBJ2-3, with TRBD2 identical over 11 bases. This CDR3 comprises 14 residues. CDR1 is SGHAT, CDR2 FQNNGV, per germline. J was trimmed by 5 bases and V by 3 bases; bases with no gene match: 1. As DNA, the CDR3 is TGTGCCAGCAGCTTTAGCGGGGGGGGAGATACGCAGTATTTT. Translation gives CASSFSGGGDTQYF. The whole variable domain, remainder taken from reference TRBV11-2 and TRBJ2-3, is EAGVAQSPRYKIIEKRQSVAFWCNPISGHATLYWYQQILGQGPKLLIQFQNNGVVDDSQLPKDRFSAERLKGVDSTLKIQPAKLEDSAVYLCASSFSGGGDTQYFGPGTRLTVL.

This clonotype turned up a few times. The rearrangement links TRBV5-8 to TRBJ1-1; D is possibly TRBD1 (5 bases). The CDR3 has 14 amino acids. Germline CDR1 is SGHTS and CDR2 is YDEGEE. V was trimmed by 0 bases and J by 6 bases, leaving 12 bases between them. CDR3 amino acids: CASSLDRQGPEAFF. The CDR3 nucleotides are TGTGCCAGCAGCTTGGATAGGCAGGGCCCTGAAGCTTTCTTT.

The chain carries TRBV10-2 and TRBJ2-6; D may be TRBD2 (5 bases). The CDR3 has 20 residues. Germline loops: CDR1 WSHSY, CDR2 SAAADI. V lost 2 bases, J lost 4 bases, and 24 bases lay in between. CDR3 in DNA: TGCGCCAGCAGTGAGGAGGTTCGAGGAGGCTGGGCCGTAGGGGCCAACGTCCTGACTTTC. Translating it yields CASSEEVRGGWAVGANVLTF.

The J gene is TRBJ1-5, the V gene TRBV7-9; 10 positions agree with TRBD1. Germline loops: CDR1 SEHNR, CDR2 FQNEAQ (reference sequence). Losses at the gene ends were 5 bases for V and 6 bases for J; bases not matched to a gene: 4. The CDR3 is made up of 14 amino acids. CDR3 in amino acids: CASSGQGDIQPQHF. CDR3 nucleotide sequence: TGTGCCAGCAGCGGACAGGGGGATATTCAGCCCCAGCATTTT.

This clonotype was detected a few times. This chain uses TRBV5-1 with TRBJ1-2, with 8 bases identical to TRBD1. Germline lookup yields CDR1 SGHRS and CDR2 YFSETQ. After removal of 4 bases from V and 7 bases from J, the junction contained 12 bases not matched to a gene. The CDR3 is 15 amino acids. The chain's CDR3 is CASSTSTQGAIGYTF. The DNA for the CDR3 is TGCGCCAGCAGCACGTCGACTCAGGGGGCGATTGGCTACACCTTC.